This T cell receptor (beta chain) appears in the sequencing data of a study of blood T cell repertoires in COVID-19. In the original processing: Reference gene primer amplification gave estimated nucleated cell counts. Sequencing used immunoSEQ multiplex PCR; TCRdb keeps in-frame clones, though not all of them. That table supplies the V and J calls and clone size; D and trimming were determined from the DNA. The sample has some 220,000 clones; 85% are singletons. V dropped 4 bases and J dropped 6 bases, with 13 bases sitting between them. The length of the CDR3 is 14 residues. Germline-derived CDR1 and CDR2 are MGHRA and YSYEKL.

The chain links TRBV4-1 to TRBJ2-1, with D perhaps matching TRBD1 (6 bases). Sequencing input: peripheral blood. The clonotype comes from an older woman with COVID-19, enrolled during active disease. The CDR3 loop reads CASSPSRDTNEQFF. The CDR3 DNA sequence: TGCGCCAGCAGCCCGTCCCGGGACACCAATGAGCAGTTCTTC.